This TCR beta chain was sequenced during a study of beta chain features in type 1 diabetes. Study observations and caveats: Lower insertion and higher deletion counts appeared at VDJ junctions in type 1 diabetes patients.

Expressed TCRB transcripts were sequenced after all isolated RNA was converted to cDNA. The table came from immunoSEQ multiplex PCR; TCRdb's copy has only in-frame clones and leaves some out. The repertoire includes 250,000 to 350,000 clones, about 14% of them detected once, and 6.7% sits in the top ten. V gave up 7 bases and J gave up 2 bases; unmatched junction bases: 3. Per the germline V gene, CDR1 is MNHNS and CDR2 is SASEGT. The CDR3 is 14 amino acids. About this clone: Its specificity is not known.

The clonotype originates from a man aged 25 to 40 in good health. The V call is TRBV6-1, the J call TRBJ2-7, with TRBD2 matching 12 bases. The sequenced sample was central memory CD4+ T cells from blood. The CDR3 DNA is TGTGCCAGCACCAGACTAGCGGGGGCCTACGAGCAGTACGTC. It yields the protein CASTRLAGAYEQYV.